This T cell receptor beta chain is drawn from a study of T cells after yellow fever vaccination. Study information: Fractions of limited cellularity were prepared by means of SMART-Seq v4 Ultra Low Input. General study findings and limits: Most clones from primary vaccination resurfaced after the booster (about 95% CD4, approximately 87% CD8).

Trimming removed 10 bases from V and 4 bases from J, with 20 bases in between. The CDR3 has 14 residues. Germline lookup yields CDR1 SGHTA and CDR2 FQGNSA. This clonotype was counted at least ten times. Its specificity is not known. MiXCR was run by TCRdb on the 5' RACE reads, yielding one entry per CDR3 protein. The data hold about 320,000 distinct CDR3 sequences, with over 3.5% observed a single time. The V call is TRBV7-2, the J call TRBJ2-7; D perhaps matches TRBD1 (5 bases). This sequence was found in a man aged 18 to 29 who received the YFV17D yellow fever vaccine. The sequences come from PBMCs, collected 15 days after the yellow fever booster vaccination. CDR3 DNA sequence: TGTGCCACCCACCAAAGGGGCCCGCATTACGAGCAGTACTTC. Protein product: CATHQRGPHYEQYF.